Below are 4 T cell receptor beta chains sequenced from a single sample in a study of post-analysis software for immune sequencing data (dated by TCRdb to between 2015 and 2017). Receptors were amplified or captured by PCR. Sequencing used an Illumina HiSeq 2500. Unique molecular identifiers were incorporated into TCR beta cDNA libraries to reduce PCR and sequencing biases. In TCRdb, the public reads were trimmed at Q25 with fastp and aligned with MiXCR, with productive beta chains retained. Records with the same CDR3 protein are collapsed into one entry carrying the most frequent genes and DNA. The sample yields about 540,000 distinct CDR3 sequences; 34% were counted once. 5% to 6% of the sample belongs to the ten largest clones. Which antigens these TCRs recognize remains unknown. On the study overall, not on this receptor specifically: Significantly higher frequencies in patients than in controls were found for five TRBV segments, including TRBV5-6, TRBV5-1 and TRBV20-1.

Sequenced material: blood. The receptors were gathered from a girl between 2 and 17 years old with multiple sclerosis.

This clonotype has only a few counts. The CDR3 DNA reads TGTGCCAGCAGTTGGACAGGGGGCACCGGGGAGCTGTTTTTT. It specifies CASSWTGGTGELFF. The rearrangement links TRBV6-5 to TRBJ2-2; 10 positions match TRBD1. Germline CDR1 reads MNHEY; CDR2 reads SVGAGI. The V and J ends lost 4 bases and 4 bases, in that order; junction bases with no gene match: 0. The CDR3 spans 14 residues.

The chain couples TRBV11-2 to TRBJ2-3; D is possibly TRBD1 or TRBD2 (6 bases each). Per the germline V gene, CDR1 is SGHAT and CDR2 is FQNNGV. Trimming cost V 5 bases and J 3 bases, with 18 bases left between them. This CDR3 is 16 amino acids long. The CDR3 here is CASSQGFAGRTDTQYF. CDR3 sequence (DNA): TGTGCCAGCAGCCAGGGGTTTGCGGGAAGAACAGATACGCAGTATTTT. Complete variable domain (other parts from reference TRBV11-2 and TRBJ2-3): EAGVAQSPRYKIIEKRQSVAFWCNPISGHATLYWYQQILGQGPKLLIQFQNNGVVDDSQLPKDRFSAERLKGVDSTLKIQPAKLEDSAVYLCASSQGFAGRTDTQYFGPGTRLTVL.

In its sample, this clonotype was seen a few times. The chain links TRBV10-3 to TRBJ2-1; tentative D call: TRBD2 (5 bases). Germline-derived CDR1 and CDR2 are ENHRY and SYGVKD. The CDR3 spans 14 residues. V lost 3 bases and J 8 bases, leaving 14 bases between the germline ends. CDR3 nucleotides: TGTGCCATCAGTGAAGAGGTTACTAGTTATGAGCAGTTCTTC. Its protein product is CAISEEVTSYEQFF.

This clonotype turned up a few times. The genes are TRBV29-1 and TRBJ2-1; 10 nucleotides match TRBD1. CDR1 and CDR2 from the germline V gene are SQVTM and ANQGSEA. J gave up 5 bases and V 4 bases, and 11 bases lay outside the gene matches. This CDR3 has 16 amino acids. DNA of the CDR3: TGCAGCGTTGGCGACCTAGGGACAGGGGTTAACAATGAGCAGTTCTTC. Protein: CSVGDLGTGVNNEQFF.